These T cell receptor beta chains were read from a single sample in a study of T cell changes during pregnancy in multiple sclerosis. TCRdb keeps only in-frame clones here, not all; method: immunoSEQ multiplex PCR. Among 50,000 to 60,000 clones listed, around 93% were seen once. Material: peripheral blood, obtained after pregnancy. These TCRs come from a female donor in good health, enrolled as a control in a pregnancy study. Both conserved end residues are part of each CDR3. The D gene is left open where the match is weak. Size is stated for part of the rows, as once, few or many counts, or as a class when the clone is expanded.

D gene	V gene	J gene	clone size	CDR3 length	CDR3 DNA	CDR3 protein
TRBD1	TRBV23-1	TRBJ2-2	NA	15	TGCGCCAGAATAAGGGGGACAGCGAACACCGGGGAGCTGTTTTTT	CARIRGTANTGELFF
NA	TRBV7-9	TRBJ1-5	NA	13	TGTGCCAGCAGCCCAGGGGAGTATCAGCCCCAGCATTTT	CASSPGEYQPQHF
NA	TRBV12-5	TRBJ2-7	NA	10	TGTGCTAGTGGTTCCTTCGAGCAGTACTTC	CASGSFEQYF
NA	TRBV28	TRBJ1-2	NA	13	TGTGCCTCTTGGGGGGGACACTTCTATGGCTACACCTTC	CASWGGHFYGYTF
NA	TRBV27	TRBJ1-5	NA	16	TGTGCCAGCAGTTTAATTTGGGGCAGCTACAATCAGCCCCAGCATTTT	CASSLIWGSYNQPQHF
TRBD2	TRBV19	TRBJ2-7	NA	15	TGTGCCAGTAGTCCACCGGGACTAGCCTCCTACGAGCAGTACTTC	CASSPPGLASYEQYF
NA	TRBV7-9	TRBJ2-7	NA	16	TGTGCCAGCAGCTTAGTGTGGCAGAACCTCTCCTACGAGCAGTACTTC	CASSLVWQNLSYEQYF
NA	TRBV5-1	TRBJ1-2	NA	14	TGCGCCAGCAGCTTCCCTAGACCGAACTATGGCTACACCTTC	CASSFPRPNYGYTF
NA	TRBV7-3	TRBJ1-1	few	13	TGTGCCAGCAGCTTAAGAGGGAATACTGAAGCTTTCTTT	CASSLRGNTEAFF
NA	TRBV7-9	TRBJ1-4	NA	12	TGTGCCAGCAGCTCCCCTTATGAAAAACTGTTTTTT	CASSSPYEKLFF
TRBD1	TRBV28	TRBJ2-7	NA	17	TGTGCCAGCAGTTCATCCCACGGACAGGGCGCGCCCTACGAGCAGTACTTC	CASSSSHGQGAPYEQYF
TRBD2	TRBV9	TRBJ2-5	NA	14	TGTGCCAGCAGCAAGGGACTAGCGGAAGAGACCCAGTACTTC	CASSKGLAEETQYF
NA	TRBV7-2	TRBJ2-5	NA	16	TGTGCCAGCAGCTTAGAGACAGGGAGGTATGAAGAGACCCAGTACTTC	CASSLETGRYEETQYF
NA	TRBV19	TRBJ1-2	NA	17	TGTGCCACCACCGTTAACGGTGCGCTCGCCTTTAACTATGGCTACACCTTC	CATTVNGALAFNYGYTF
TRBD1	TRBV7-2	TRBJ2-5	NA	15	TGTGCCAGCAGCCCCCGGACAGGGGGCATGGAGACCCAGTACTTC	CASSPRTGGMETQYF
NA	TRBV29-1	TRBJ1-1	NA	11	TGCAGCGTTGTTACCGGGTCTGAAGCTTTCTTT	CSVVTGSEAFF
NA	TRBV19	TRBJ1-1	few	15	TGTGCCAGTAGTGATCCACAGGGTGGGAGTGATGAAGCTTTCTTT	CASSDPQGGSDEAFF
NA	TRBV6-6	TRBJ1-4	NA	15	TGTGCCAGCAGTTACTCGACGGGGGGCGGGGAAAAACTGTTTTTT	CASSYSTGGGEKLFF
TRBD1	TRBV4-1	TRBJ1-2	NA	15	TGCGCCAGCAGCCTAACAGGGGGCGCGAACTATGGCTACACCTTC	CASSLTGGANYGYTF
TRBD2	TRBV15	TRBJ2-1	NA	17	TGTGCCACCAGCAGAGACCCAATAGCGGGGCTCTTCGATGAGCAGTTCTTC	CATSRDPIAGLFDEQFF
NA	TRBV5-4	TRBJ2-5	NA	14	TGTGCCAGCAGCTTGTTTAATGAGCAAGAGACCCAGTACTTC	CASSLFNEQETQYF
NA	TRBV18	TRBJ2-3	NA	13	TGTGCCAGCTCACTGGGGCAGACAGATACGCAGTATTTT	CASSLGQTDTQYF
NA	TRBV20-1	TRBJ2-7	NA	11	TGCAGTGCTAGAGATTGGCCCGAGCAGTACTTC	CSARDWPEQYF
NA	TRBV29-1	TRBJ2-1	once	15	TGCAGCGTTGAAGACAGGGATGGATCCTACAATGAGCAGTTCTTC	CSVEDRDGSYNEQFF
NA	TRBV25-1	TRBJ1-2	NA	13	TGTGCCAGCAGTGTTCATAAGGGGTATGGCTACACCTTC	CASSVHKGYGYTF
TRBD2	TRBV7-9	TRBJ2-7	NA	12	TGTGCCAGCAGCTCGGGGACTATCGAGCAGTACTTC	CASSSGTIEQYF
TRBD1	TRBV7-9	TRBJ1-6	NA	15	TGTGCCAGCAGCTTCTATACAGGGGGCTTTTCACCCCTCCACTTT	CASSFYTGGFSPLHF
NA	TRBV29-1	TRBJ2-3	once	15	TGCAGCGCGGAATCCGGGACTCGCAGTGCAGATACGCAGTATTTT	CSAESGTRSADTQYF
NA	TRBV10-3	TRBJ2-1	NA	15	TGTGCCATCAGTGACGGAGCGAGCCGATCCAATGAGCAGTTCTTC	CAISDGASRSNEQFF
NA	TRBV7-9	TRBJ1-1	NA	17	TGTGCCAGCACCCTGGACGGCAGGGCCTTCATGAACACTGAAGCTTTCTTT	CASTLDGRAFMNTEAFF
NA	TRBV18	TRBJ1-1	NA	14	TGTGCCAGCTCGCCCGGACAGAAGAACACTGAAGCTTTCTTT	CASSPGQKNTEAFF
TRBD1	TRBV29-1	TRBJ2-7	NA	13	TGCAGCGTCGCGGGACAGGGGCTATACGAGCAGTACTTC	CSVAGQGLYEQYF
TRBD2	TRBV5-1	TRBJ2-1	NA	16	TGCGCCAGCAGCCCCCCCCCAGCGGGAGCCTACAATGAGCAGTTCTTC	CASSPPPAGAYNEQFF
NA	TRBV5-4	TRBJ1-2	NA	13	TGTGCCAGCAGCTCGAATACATACTATGGCTACACCTTC	CASSSNTYYGYTF
TRBD1	TRBV9	TRBJ1-6	few	15	TGTGCCAGCAGCCCTAGAGGGGACAGGGGATCACCCCTCCACTTT	CASSPRGDRGSPLHF
TRBD1	TRBV7-2	TRBJ1-2	NA	13	TGTGCCAGCAGCTCGGGACAGGGCTATGGCTACACCTTC	CASSSGQGYGYTF
NA	TRBV19	TRBJ1-1	NA	16	TGTGCCAGTAGACCCGGGGAGGGCCCTTCGGGGACTGAAGCTTTCTTT	CASRPGEGPSGTEAFF
TRBD1	TRBV7-8	TRBJ2-7	NA	14	TGTGCCAGCAGCAAGGGACAGGTAAACTACGAGCAGTACTTC	CASSKGQVNYEQYF
NA	TRBV21-1	TRBJ2-3	NA	18	TGTGCCAGCAGCAGAATGCGACTAGCGGGGCCAAGCACAGATACGCAGTATTTT	CASSRMRLAGPSTDTQYF